The 9 T cell receptor beta chains presented below share a single source sample, sequenced in a study of control samples from healthy donors and cancer patients. Assay: immunoSEQ multiplex PCR; the TCRdb copy retains only in-frame clones and omits some. Among about 60,000 clones listed, almost 85% were seen once. Sequencing used blood. The receptors originated from a middle-aged man in good health.

This clone occurred once. This chain connects TRBV5-1 to TRBJ2-1, with D tentatively TRBD1 (6 bases). The germline V gene encodes CDR1 SGHRS and CDR2 YFSETQ. This CDR3 spans 15 amino acids. Deletions cut 3 bases from V and 7 bases from J, with 17 bases between. CDR3 DNA sequence: TGCGCCAGCAGCTCACGACAGGTCTCCCTAAATGAGCAGTTCTTC. It translates to CASSSRQVSLNEQFF.

V gene TRBV5-4 combines with J gene TRBJ1-4; 7 bases fit TRBD1. With V trimmed by 3 bases and J by 8 bases, 7 bases remained unmatched. In germline, CDR1 is SGHNT, CDR2 YYREEE (reference sequence). The CDR3 covers 14 residues. In nucleotides, the CDR3 is TGTGCCAGCAGCTCGACAGGGCCCGGGGAAAAACTGTTTTTT. Translated, it gives CASSSTGPGEKLFF.

The chain joins TRBV19 to TRBJ2-3, with TRBD1 as a possible D gene (5 bases). CDR1 LNHDA and CDR2 SQIVND come from the germline V gene (reference sequence). This CDR3 comprises 15 residues. The ends were cut back, 5 bases at V and 0 bases at J, with 12 bases in the middle. CDR3 bases: TGTGCCAGTAGTCTACAGGATACTAGCACAGATACGCAGTATTTT. It yields the protein CASSLQDTSTDTQYF. The full variable domain, its missing parts supplied by reference TRBV19 and TRBJ2-3, is DGGITQSPKYLFRKEGQNVTLSCEQNLNHDAMYWYRQDPGQGLRLIYYSQIVNDFQKGDIAEGYSVSREKKESFPLTVTSAQKNPTAFYLCASSLQDTSTDTQYFGPGTRLTVL.

The chain uses TRBV9 and TRBJ2-7, with 8 bases identical to TRBD1. Trimming cost V 4 bases and J 2 bases; bases outside gene matches: 5. The CDR3 spans 14 residues. Germline V gene sequence: CDR1 SGDLS, CDR2 YYNGEE. CDR3 nucleotide sequence: TGTGCCAGCAGCATTTTGACAGGGGCCTACGAGCAGTACTTC. Residues: CASSILTGAYEQYF.

The J gene is TRBJ2-2, the V gene TRBV10-3; D is possibly TRBD2 (5 bases). The germline CDR1 and CDR2 sequences are ENHRY and SYGVKD. The V gene lost 3 bases and the J gene lost 1 base, with 12 bases spanning the gap. This CDR3 comprises 16 residues. CDR3 sequence reads: CAISDGGLLNTGELFF. In DNA form, the CDR3 reads TGTGCCATCAGTGACGGCGGGCTCTTGAACACCGGGGAGCTGTTTTTT.

The chain employs TRBV19 and TRBJ1-5, with D maybe TRBD1 (6 bases). CDR1 is LNHDA, CDR2 SQIVND, per germline (reference sequence). The V end was cut by 4 bases, the J end by 7 bases, with 14 bases between. This CDR3 is 14 amino acids long. CDR3 protein: CASSTLLGQQPQHF. Written as DNA, the CDR3 is TGTGCCAGTAGTACCCTCCTGGGACAACAGCCCCAGCATTTT. Full variable domain (remainder filled in from reference TRBV19 and TRBJ1-5): DGGITQSPKYLFRKEGQNVTLSCEQNLNHDAMYWYRQDPGQGLRLIYYSQIVNDFQKGDIAEGYSVSREKKESFPLTVTSAQKNPTAFYLCASSTLLGQQPQHFGDGTRLSIL.

This clone was found once. V is TRBV19 and J is TRBJ2-2; 7 bases line up with TRBD2. The germline CDR1 and CDR2 sequences are LNHDA and SQIVND (reference sequence). Losses at the gene ends were 7 bases for V and 5 bases for J; bases not matched to a gene: 16. There are 17 residues in the CDR3. The CDR3 sequence is CASTSGGRPLGTGELFF. The DNA of the CDR3 is TGTGCCAGTACTTCAGGCGGGAGACCCTTGGGGACCGGGGAGCTGTTTTTT.

The chain uses TRBV12-5 and TRBJ2-7; 7 bases agree with TRBD1. Germline lookup yields CDR1 LGHNT and CDR2 FRNRAP. The CDR3 runs to 14 residues. V trimming: 6 bases; J trimming: 4 bases; junction bases outside the gene matches: 9. CDR3 protein: CASGRPGGSYEQYF. The CDR3 DNA reads as TGTGCTAGTGGCCGACCAGGGGGTTCGTACGAGCAGTACTTC. The variable domain in full, with the rest retrieved from reference TRBV12-5 and TRBJ2-7, is DARVTQTPRHKVTEMGQEVTMRCQPILGHNTVFWYRQTMMQGLELLAYFRNRAPLDDSGMPKDRFSAEMPDATLATLKIQPSEPRDSAVYFCASGRPGGSYEQYFGPGTRLTVT.

This chain links TRBV5-6 with TRBJ2-4, with D tentatively TRBD2 (6 bases). Germline CDR1 and CDR2: SGHDT and YYEEEE. The V end lost 4 bases, the J end lost 2 bases, and 16 bases lay between the germline ends. The CDR3 runs to 16 residues. CDR3: CASSAGGVWPKNIQYF. The CDR3 DNA follows: TGTGCCAGCAGCGCCGGGGGAGTCTGGCCCAAAAACATTCAGTACTTC.